This entry is about one T cell receptor beta chain. This specimen belongs to a study of blood T cell repertoires in COVID-19. Study at large: The United States, Italy and Spain supplied acute and convalescent COVID-19 samples. Sample material is recorded as cDNA or gDNA derived from T cells, B-cell-depleted T cells, or PBMCs.

The table came from immunoSEQ multiplex PCR; TCRdb's copy has only in-frame clones and leaves some out. The sample shows about 26,000 clones, approximately 79% of them seen only once. The germline CDR1 and CDR2 sequences are LNHNV and YYDKDF (reference sequence). The CDR3 runs to 14 residues. V shed 4 bases and J shed 0 bases, with 9 bases lying between them. This clonotype was sampled from an elderly man with active or convalescent COVID-19. Sequencing was done on a sample of peripheral blood. This rearrangement joins TRBV15 to TRBJ2-5; D perhaps matches TRBD1 (6 bases). The chain's CDR3 is CATSTDRHQETQYF. In nucleotides, the CDR3 is TGTGCCACCAGCACTGACAGGCACCAAGAGACCCAGTACTTC.